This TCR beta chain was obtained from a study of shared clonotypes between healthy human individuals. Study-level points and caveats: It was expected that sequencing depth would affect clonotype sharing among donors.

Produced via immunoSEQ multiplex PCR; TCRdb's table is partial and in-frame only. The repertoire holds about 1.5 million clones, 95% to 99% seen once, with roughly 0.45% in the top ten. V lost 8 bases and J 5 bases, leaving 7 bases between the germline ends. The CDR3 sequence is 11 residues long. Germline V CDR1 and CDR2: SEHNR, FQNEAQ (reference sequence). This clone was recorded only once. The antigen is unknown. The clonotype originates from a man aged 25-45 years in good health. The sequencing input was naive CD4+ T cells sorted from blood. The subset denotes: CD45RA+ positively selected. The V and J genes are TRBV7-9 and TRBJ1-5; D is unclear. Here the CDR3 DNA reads TGTGCCAGCGGCAGAGATCAGCCCCAGCATTTT. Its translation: CASGRDQPQHF.